This T cell receptor (beta chain) was found in a study of shared clonotypes between healthy human individuals. Overall study findings and caveats: Naive subsets usually exceeded memory subsets in estimated richness.

Among the donors, all were Caucasian adults who lived in Nashville, Tennessee. CD45RA-negative memory and CD45RA+ naive subsets were split from the CD4+ cells. The CDR3 spans 16 residues. J lost 5 bases, V lost 4 bases, and 12 bases had no gene match. Germline V gene lookup returns CDR1 SGHNT and CDR2 YYREEE (reference sequence). The protocol was immunoSEQ multiplex PCR, while the TCRdb copy is restricted to in-frame clones and leaves out a portion. The sample holds about 1 million clones; about 75% are singletons and the top ten take approximately 1.5%. For this clone: The antigen is not known.

Input material: memory CD4+ T cells sorted from blood. Subset noted: CD45RA-negative fraction. The genes are TRBV5-4 and TRBJ1-1; TRBD1 agrees at 9 bases. This receptor was taken from a man aged 18 to 30 in good health. In nucleotides, the CDR3 is TGTGCCAGCAGCCCTTTTCAGGACAGGGGAGAGACTGAAGCTTTCTTT. Protein product: CASSPFQDRGETEAFF.